In its sample, the clone carrying this T cell receptor beta chain was seen many times. Libraries of TCR beta came from iRepertoire HTBI primers plus Arm-PCR of CDR3 regions. TCRdb reanalysed the multiplex PCR reads using MiXCR and keeps one entry per CDR3 protein. The sample has 510,000 or so distinct CDR3 sequences, approximately 12% seen once. The time point here: newly diagnosed GD, antithyroid drugs for less than 3 months. Preparation of the TCR library used RNA extracted from PBMCs. These data come from a study of regulatory T cells in long-lasting Graves disease. This CDR3 comprises 15 residues. Looked up from germline, CDR1 is MNHEY and CDR2 is SVGEGT. Trimming stripped 5 bases from V and 8 bases from J, with 19 bases between. The sample was also linked to a second study, of T cells in Graves' hyperthyroidism and ophthalmopathy.

This sequence was found in a woman between 25 and 40 years old with Graves disease. The starting material was peripheral blood mononuclear cells (PBMCs), obtained at new diagnosis, from a patient treated with antithyroid drugs. The chain links TRBV6-2 or TRBV6-3 to TRBJ2-1; TRBD2 might be the D (7 bases). In DNA form, the CDR3 reads TGTGCCAGCAGTGAAGAGGGGGAGGGTTTTTATGAGCAGTTCTTC. Protein product: CASSEEGEGFYEQFF.